The 26 T cell receptor beta chains presented below share a single source sample, sequenced in a study of T cell repertoires in cytomegalovirus infection. TCRdb re-called the reads with MiXCR, one entry per CDR3 protein. The table lists under 800,000 distinct CDR3 sequences, roughly 26% of them singletons. The sequencing sample was made of CD8+ T cells from PBMCs. These receptors were obtained from a human donor in good health (CMV status not recorded). Some clones in this sample may be carry-over from other donors' samples.

The sample holds a few counts of this clonotype. The junction does not match germline at one end; this may be a read error. This chain uses TRBV4-2 with TRBJ2-6; D is unclear. Germline V gives CDR1 LGHNA, CDR2 YNFKEQ. This CDR3 has 13 residues. This CDR3 reads CATGPPGGHVLTF. The CDR3 nucleotides read TGTGCCACCGGGCCCCCTGGCGGCCACGTTCTGACTTTC.

This clonotype has a handful of counts. J is TRBJ2-3 and V is TRBV12-3 or TRBV12-4; D is unresolved. Trimming stripped 6 bases from V and 5 bases from J, with 12 bases between. The CDR3 contains 13 residues. The CDR3 DNA is TGTGCCAGCAGCGATGACTCGAAAGATACGCAGTATTTT. Its translation: CASSDDSKDTQYF.

This clonotype was detected only a few times. V usage is TRBV20-1 and J usage is TRBJ1-5, with TRBD1 identical over 7 bases. V lost 1 base to trimming and J lost 0 bases; unmatched junction nucleotides: 6. The CDR3 runs 16 residues. Looked up from germline, CDR1 is DFQATT and CDR2 is SNEGSKA (reference sequence). The chain's CDR3 is CSARGQGDSSNQPQHF. The CDR3 DNA sequence: TGCAGTGCTAGAGGACAGGGCGACTCTAGCAATCAGCCCCAGCATTTT.

This clonotype was seen a single time. The V and J genes are TRBV7-4 and TRBJ2-1; TRBD2 aligns across 9 bases. The J segment lost 10 bases and the V segment lost 5 bases, leaving 15 bases of the junction unmatched. The CDR3 length is 16 residues. Germline-derived CDR1 and CDR2 are SGHVT and SQSDAQ. CDR3 protein: CASSPSGGGASREQFF. The CDR3 nucleotides read TGTGCCAGCAGCCCCAGTGGCGGGGGGGCCTCTAGGGAGCAGTTCTTC.

This clonotype was seen only a few times. This sequence joins TRBV12-3 or TRBV12-4 and TRBJ1-2, with 10 bases identical to TRBD1. The CDR3 is made up of 15 amino acids. The V gene end was trimmed by 0 bases and the J gene end by 4 bases; junction bases not matched to a gene: 2. Written as DNA, the CDR3 is TGTGCCAGCAGTTTAGCGACAGGGGGCGTCTATGGCTACACCTTC. Translated, it gives CASSLATGGVYGYTF.

The V call is TRBV6-5, the J call TRBJ2-7; 7 nucleotides agree with TRBD1. Germline V lookup: CDR1 MNHEY, CDR2 SVGAGI. The V and J ends lost 6 bases and 7 bases, in that order; junction bases with no gene match: 15. The CDR3 contains 15 residues. Here the CDR3 DNA reads TGTGCCAGCAGAGACCCCAGGGGGTCTTCGGGTGAGCAGTACGTC. This sequence encodes CASRDPRGSSGEQYV.

The rearrangement links TRBV5-6 to TRBJ2-3, with 7 bases fitting TRBD2. This CDR3 has 16 residues. V was clipped by 2 bases and J by 0 bases; unmatched bases: 6. In germline, CDR1 is SGHDT, CDR2 YYEEEE. CDR3 nucleotides: TGTGCCAGCAGCTTTTCACAGCGGGGAAGCACAGATACGCAGTATTTT. It is translated as CASSFSQRGSTDTQYF.

This clonotype was observed once. The chain links TRBV27 to TRBJ2-5; maybe TRBD2 (6 bases). This CDR3 comprises 16 residues. Germline CDR1 MNHEY, CDR2 SMNVEV (reference sequence). Trimming took 4 bases from V and 2 from J, leaving 17 bases between them. CDR3 in DNA: TGTGCCAGCAGTTCTACCTCACGGGGACTTCAAGAGACCCAGTACTTC. Translation gives CASSSTSRGLQETQYF.

The table lists this clonotype with a few counts. The genes are TRBV5-1 and TRBJ2-1; D ambiguous. The CDR3 spans 11 residues. V lost 4 bases and J lost 13, with 12 bases in between. Germline V CDR1 and CDR2: SGHRS, YFSETQ. This CDR3 reads CASSPGAFQFF. The DNA of the CDR3 is TGCGCCAGCAGCCCTGGAGCCTTTCAGTTCTTC.

The table lists this clonotype with a few counts. This chain joins TRBV5-1 and TRBJ2-1; D remains unclear. V was clipped by 2 bases and J by 6 bases, with 18 bases between them. The CDR3 has 16 residues. Germline V lookup: CDR1 SGHRS, CDR2 YFSETQ. The CDR3 spells CASSFGRIAVSNEQFF. The CDR3 nucleotides are TGCGCCAGCAGCTTTGGGCGAATCGCAGTCAGCAATGAGCAGTTCTTC.

The CDR3 DNA follows: TGTGCCAGCAGCCCGTGGGGGTCCGCCTACGAGCAGTACGTC. Protein: CASSPWGSAYEQYV. This chain joins TRBV14 and TRBJ2-7; D assignment may be TRBD1 or TRBD2 (5 bases each). Germline CDR1 reads SGHDN; CDR2 reads FVKESK. This CDR3 region has 14 residues. V lost 4 bases to trimming and J lost 2 bases, with 12 bases between them.

This chain joins TRBV7-6 and TRBJ2-3; D remains ambiguous. Germline CDR1 and CDR2: SGHVS and FNYEAQ. The CDR3 totals 12 residues. Trimming removed 8 bases at V and 7 bases at J, with 13 bases between. The CDR3: CASCPPRYTQYF. The DNA for the CDR3 is TGTGCCAGCTGCCCCCCTCGATATACGCAGTATTTT.

This clonotype was seen a few times. The genes are TRBV7-2 and TRBJ2-2, with a possible D match to TRBD2 (7 bases). This CDR3 has 15 residues. Germline assignment: CDR1 SGHTA and CDR2 FQGNSA. Trimming took 6 bases from V and 5 from J, leaving 16 bases between them. The CDR3 DNA reads TGTGCCAGCAGACGGGGGGCTAGCGGAACCGGGGAGCTGTTTTTT. This translates into CASRRGASGTGELFF.

This clonotype was counted a few times. V and J are TRBV6-2 or TRBV6-3 and TRBJ1-2; no clear D gene. V was shortened by 0 bases and J by 12 bases, with 14 bases between the two germline ends. This CDR3 has 13 amino acids. Per the germline V gene, CDR1 is MNHEY and CDR2 is SVGEGT. The CDR3 region is CASSYSLPGFNTF. The CDR3 bases are TGTGCCAGCAGTTACTCACTTCCGGGATTCAACACCTTC.

V and J are TRBV4-3 and TRBJ2-2; D uncertain. Trimming left V 4 bases short and J 7 bases short, with 13 bases between. Germline assignment: CDR1 LGHNA and CDR2 YSLEER. The CDR3 sequence is 14 residues long. In DNA, the CDR3 is TGCGCCAGCAGCCTCCAAGGCGTCGACGGGGAGCTGTTTTTT. It encodes CASSLQGVDGELFF.

The CDR3 region has the DNA TGTGCCAGCAGCCAAGTTCCGGGGGCTGACACCGGGGAGCTGTTTTTT. It codes for CASSQVPGADTGELFF. The chain recombines TRBV4-2 with TRBJ2-2; D tentatively fits TRBD1 or TRBD2 (6 bases each). From germline, CDR1 is LGHNA and CDR2 YNFKEQ. The V and J ends lost 1 base and 3 bases respectively, with 12 bases between them. The CDR3 totals 16 residues.

With regard to this clonotype: This may come from a read error, since a much larger clone is one base off. V gene TRBV11-3 combines with J gene TRBJ2-1, with D perhaps TRBD1 (5 bases). CDR3 length equals 14 residues. Germline V gene data show CDR1 as SGHNT and CDR2 as YENEEA. CDR3 region: CACSSESTGHEQFF. Here the CDR3 DNA reads TGTGCCTGCAGCTCTGAAAGCACAGGACATGAGCAGTTCTTC. The full variable domain, with the rest looked up from reference TRBV11-3 and TRBJ2-1, is EAGVVQSPRYKIIEKKQPVAFWCNPISGHNTLYWYLQNLGQGPELLIRYENEEAVDDSQLPKDRFSAERLKGVDSTLKIQPAELGDSAVYLCACSSESTGHEQFFGPGTRLTVL.

The chain carries TRBV9 and TRBJ1-1, with D possibly being TRBD1 (5 bases). The CDR3 is 15 amino acids. Germline-derived CDR1 and CDR2 are SGDLS and YYNGEE. V lost 4 bases, J lost 3 bases, and 16 bases lay in between. The CDR3 DNA reads as TGTGCCAGCAGCCCCCCAGGGCGGTTGGACACTGAAGCTTTCTTT. This sequence encodes CASSPPGRLDTEAFF. Using reference TRBV9 and TRBJ1-1 for the parts outside the CDR3, the full variable domain is DSGVTQTPKHLITATGQRVTLRCSPRSGDLSVYWYQQSLDQGLQFLIQYYNGEERAKGNILERFSAQQFPDLHSELNLSSLELGDSALYFCASSPPGRLDTEAFFGQGTRLTVV.

This clonotype has at least ten counts. The gene calls are TRBV7-9 and TRBJ2-1; perhaps TRBD1 as D (6 bases). This CDR3 is built from 15 residues. V dropped 7 bases and J dropped 4 bases, with 17 bases sitting between them. The germline V gene encodes CDR1 SEHNR and CDR2 FQNEAQ (reference sequence). In DNA, the CDR3 is TGTGCCAGCACCTTCGGGACATCTCAATACAATGAGCAGTTCTTC. Its protein product is CASTFGTSQYNEQFF.

The chain couples TRBV28 to TRBJ2-3, with 9 nucleotides matching TRBD1. The germline CDR1 and CDR2 sequences are MDHEN and SYDVKM. The CDR3 has 18 residues. V gave up 1 base and J gave up 6 bases; unmatched junction bases: 14. The CDR3 region has the DNA TGTGCCAGCAGTTTATACCTTCTCCGGGACAGGGCCAGGGATACGCAGTATTTT. Translating it yields CASSLYLLRDRARDTQYF.

This clonotype was recorded at least ten times. V and J are TRBV6-5 and TRBJ2-3, with D unresolved. Germline CDR1 and CDR2: MNHEY and SVGAGI. The V and J ends lost 1 base and 2 bases respectively, with 10 bases between them. This CDR3 comprises 15 residues. CDR3 nucleotide sequence: TGTGCCAGCAGTTACTACTCACCCCCCACAGATACGCAGTATTTT. Protein sequence: CASSYYSPPTDTQYF.

This clonotype has ten or more counts. The J gene is TRBJ2-2, the V gene TRBV7-3; maybe TRBD1 (6 bases). Trimming stripped 5 bases from V and 0 bases from J, with 13 bases between. CDR3 length equals 16 residues. Germline CDR1 reads SGHTA; CDR2 reads FQGTGA. CDR3 amino acids: CASSQRQGPNTGELFF. As DNA, the CDR3 is TGTGCCAGCAGCCAGCGGCAGGGGCCGAACACCGGGGAGCTGTTTTTT.

This clonotype was picked up one time. The V call is TRBV13, the J call TRBJ2-1, with TRBD2 matching over 14 bases. In germline, CDR1 is PRHDT, CDR2 FYEKMQ (reference sequence). The V and J ends lost 5 bases and 8 bases, in that order; junction bases with no gene match: 17. This CDR3 has 19 residues. CDR3 loop: CASSPGLAGGRRVWDEQFF. DNA for the CDR3: TGTGCCAGCAGCCCAGGACTAGCGGGGGGCCGGCGGGTCTGGGATGAGCAGTTCTTC.

V usage is TRBV14 and J usage is TRBJ2-4; D ambiguous. CDR1 and CDR2 from the germline V gene are SGHDN and FVKESK. This CDR3 has 12 residues. Trimming pared 4 bases from V and 7 bases from J, leaving 8 bases between. The CDR3: CASSPHTNIQYF. In nucleotides, the CDR3 is TGTGCCAGCAGCCCTCACACGAACATTCAGTACTTC.

Worth noting for this clonotype: This clone may be a read error of a much larger clone one base away. The V and J genes are TRBV10-3 and TRBJ1-1, with TRBD1 as a possible D gene (5 bases). The CDR3 covers 15 residues. From germline, CDR1 is ENHRY and CDR2 SYGVKD. The CDR3 spells CTISESEGMNTEAFF. The CDR3 coding sequence is TGTACCATCAGTGAGTCGGAGGGGATGAACACTGAAGCTTTCTTT.

This clonotype was detected only a few times. The genes are TRBV20-1 and TRBJ1-3; TRBD1 might be the D (5 bases). Trimming pared 6 bases from V and 6 bases from J, leaving 18 bases between. This CDR3 region has 14 residues. Looked up from germline, CDR1 is DFQATT and CDR2 is SNEGSKA (reference sequence). The CDR3 DNA reads TGCAGTGCACGGGACCGAGCTGGACTAAACACCATATATTTT. This sequence encodes CSARDRAGLNTIYF.